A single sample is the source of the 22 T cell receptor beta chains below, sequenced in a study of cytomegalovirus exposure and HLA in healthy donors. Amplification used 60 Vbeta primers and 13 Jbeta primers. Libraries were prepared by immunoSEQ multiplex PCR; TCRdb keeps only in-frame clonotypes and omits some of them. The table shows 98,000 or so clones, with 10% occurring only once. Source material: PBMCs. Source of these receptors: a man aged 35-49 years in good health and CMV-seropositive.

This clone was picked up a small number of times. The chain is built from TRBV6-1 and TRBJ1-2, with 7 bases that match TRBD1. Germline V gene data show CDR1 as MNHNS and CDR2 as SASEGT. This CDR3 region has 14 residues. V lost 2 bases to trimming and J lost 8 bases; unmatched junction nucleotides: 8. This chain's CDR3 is CASSEWGGGGGYTF. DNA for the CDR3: TGTGCCAGCAGTGAATGGGGTGGAGGGGGCGGCTACACCTTC.

CDR3 nucleotides: TGTGCCTGGGAACTAGGAACAGAGCAGTTCTTC. This gives the protein CAWELGTEQFF. The rearrangement uses TRBV30 and TRBJ2-1, with a weak D call TRBD2 (5 bases). Germline CDR1 reads GTSNPN; CDR2 reads SVGIG (reference sequence). This CDR3 is 11 amino acids long. Trimming pared 5 bases from V and 10 bases from J, leaving 12 bases between.

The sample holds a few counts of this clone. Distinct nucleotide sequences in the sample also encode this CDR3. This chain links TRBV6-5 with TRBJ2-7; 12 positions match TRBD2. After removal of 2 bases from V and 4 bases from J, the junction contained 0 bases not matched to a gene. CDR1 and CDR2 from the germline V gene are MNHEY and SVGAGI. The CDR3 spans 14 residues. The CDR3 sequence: CASSYGTSGYEQYF. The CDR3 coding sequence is TGTGCCAGCAGTTACGGGACTAGCGGGTACGAGCAGTACTTC.

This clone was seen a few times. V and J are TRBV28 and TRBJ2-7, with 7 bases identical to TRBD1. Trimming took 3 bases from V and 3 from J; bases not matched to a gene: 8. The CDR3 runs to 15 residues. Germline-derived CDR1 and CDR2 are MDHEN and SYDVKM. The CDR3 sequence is CASSFETGPLYEQYV. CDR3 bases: TGTGCCAGCAGTTTCGAGACAGGGCCACTCTACGAGCAGTACGTC.

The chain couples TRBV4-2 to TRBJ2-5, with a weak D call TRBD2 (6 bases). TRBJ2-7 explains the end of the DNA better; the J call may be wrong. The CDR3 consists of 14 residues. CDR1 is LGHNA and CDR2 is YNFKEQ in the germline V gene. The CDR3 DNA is TGTGCCAGCAGCCATCAAACGGGGGAATCCGAGCAGTACTTC. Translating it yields CASSHQTGESEQYF.

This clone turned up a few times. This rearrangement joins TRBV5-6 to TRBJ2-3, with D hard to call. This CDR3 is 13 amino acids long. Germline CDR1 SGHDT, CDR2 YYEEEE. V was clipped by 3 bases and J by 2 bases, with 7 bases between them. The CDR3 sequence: CASSSYNTDTQYF. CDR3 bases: TGTGCCAGCAGCTCTTATAACACAGATACGCAGTATTTT.

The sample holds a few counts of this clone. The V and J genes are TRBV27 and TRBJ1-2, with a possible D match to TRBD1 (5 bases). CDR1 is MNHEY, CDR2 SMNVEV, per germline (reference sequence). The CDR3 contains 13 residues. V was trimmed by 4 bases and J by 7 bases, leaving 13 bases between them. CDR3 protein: CASSSGGKGGYTF. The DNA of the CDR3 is TGTGCCAGCAGTTCCGGGGGTAAGGGTGGCTACACCTTC.

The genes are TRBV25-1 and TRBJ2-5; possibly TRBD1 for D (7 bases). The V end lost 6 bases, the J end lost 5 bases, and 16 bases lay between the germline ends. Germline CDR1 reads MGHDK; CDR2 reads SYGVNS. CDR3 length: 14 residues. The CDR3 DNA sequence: TGTGCCAGCAGACGACCAGGGGGGCGGGAGACCCAGTACTTC. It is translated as CASRRPGGRETQYF.

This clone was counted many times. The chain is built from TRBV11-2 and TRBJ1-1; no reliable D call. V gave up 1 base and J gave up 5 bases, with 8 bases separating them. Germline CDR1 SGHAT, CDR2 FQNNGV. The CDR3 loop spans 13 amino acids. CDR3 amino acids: CASSLVLRTEAFF. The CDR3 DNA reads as TGTGCCAGCAGCTTAGTACTGAGAACTGAAGCTTTCTTT.

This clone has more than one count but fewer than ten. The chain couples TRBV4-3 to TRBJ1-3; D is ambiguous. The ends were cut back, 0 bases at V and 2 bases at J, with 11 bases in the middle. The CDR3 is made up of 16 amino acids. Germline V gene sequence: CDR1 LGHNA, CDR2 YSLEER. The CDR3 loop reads CASSQEPGFAGNTIYF. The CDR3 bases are TGCGCCAGCAGCCAAGAACCGGGATTCGCTGGAAACACCATATATTTT.

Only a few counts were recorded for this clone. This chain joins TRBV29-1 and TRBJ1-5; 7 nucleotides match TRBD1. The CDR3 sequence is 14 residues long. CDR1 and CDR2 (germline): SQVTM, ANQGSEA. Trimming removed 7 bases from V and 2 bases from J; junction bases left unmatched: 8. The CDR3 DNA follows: TGCAGCGCCCTCGGCGGGACAGGCAATCAGCCCCAGCATTTT. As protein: CSALGGTGNQPQHF.

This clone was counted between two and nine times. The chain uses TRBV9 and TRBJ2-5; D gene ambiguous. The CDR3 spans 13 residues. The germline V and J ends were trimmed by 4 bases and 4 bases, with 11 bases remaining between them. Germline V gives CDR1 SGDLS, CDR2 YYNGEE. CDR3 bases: TGTGCCAGCAGCTCCGGTAGCTTAGAGACCCAGTACTTC. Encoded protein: CASSSGSLETQYF.

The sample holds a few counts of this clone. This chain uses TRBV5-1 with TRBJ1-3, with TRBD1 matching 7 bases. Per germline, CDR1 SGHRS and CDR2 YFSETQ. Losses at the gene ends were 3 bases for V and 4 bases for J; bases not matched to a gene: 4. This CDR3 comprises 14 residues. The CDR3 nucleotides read TGCGCCAGCAGCTCCCAGGGGGACGGAAACACCATATATTTT. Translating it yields CASSSQGDGNTIYF.

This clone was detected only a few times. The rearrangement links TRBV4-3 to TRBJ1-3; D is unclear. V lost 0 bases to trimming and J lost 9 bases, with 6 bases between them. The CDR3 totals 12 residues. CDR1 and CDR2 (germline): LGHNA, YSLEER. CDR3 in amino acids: CASSQDSGTIYF. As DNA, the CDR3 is TGCGCCAGCAGCCAAGATTCCGGCACCATATATTTT.

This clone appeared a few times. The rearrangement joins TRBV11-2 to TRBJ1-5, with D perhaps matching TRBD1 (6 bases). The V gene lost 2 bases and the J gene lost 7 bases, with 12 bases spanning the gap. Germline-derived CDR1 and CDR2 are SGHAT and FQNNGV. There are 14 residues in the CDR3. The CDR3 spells CASSLSGAGQPQHF. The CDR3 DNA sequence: TGTGCCAGCAGCTTATCAGGGGCTGGCCAGCCCCAGCATTTT.

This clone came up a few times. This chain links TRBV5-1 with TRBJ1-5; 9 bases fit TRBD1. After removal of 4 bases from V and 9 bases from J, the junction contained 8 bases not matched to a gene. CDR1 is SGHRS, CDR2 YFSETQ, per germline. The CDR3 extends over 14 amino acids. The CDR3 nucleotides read TGCGCCAGCAGCCCTGGGGACAGGGTGACGCCCCAGCATTTT. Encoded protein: CASSPGDRVTPQHF. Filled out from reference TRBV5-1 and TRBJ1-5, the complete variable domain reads KAGVTQTPRYLIKTRGQQVTLSCSPISGHRSVSWYQQTPGQGLQFLFEYFSETQRNKGNFPGRFSGRQFSNSRSEMNVSTLELGDSALYLCASSPGDRVTPQHFGDGTRLSIL.

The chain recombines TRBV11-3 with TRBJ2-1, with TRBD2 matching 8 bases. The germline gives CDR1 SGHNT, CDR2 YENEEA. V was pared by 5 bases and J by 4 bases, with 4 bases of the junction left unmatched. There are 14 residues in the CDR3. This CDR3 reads CASSHSGTYNEQFF. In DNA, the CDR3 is TGTGCCAGCAGCCATAGCGGGACGTACAATGAGCAGTTCTTC.

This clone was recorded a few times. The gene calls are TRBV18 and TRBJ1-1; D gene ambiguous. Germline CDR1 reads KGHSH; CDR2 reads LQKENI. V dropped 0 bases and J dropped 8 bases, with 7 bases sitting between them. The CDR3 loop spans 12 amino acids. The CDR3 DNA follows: TGTGCCAGCTCACCACCGGGCGAGGAAGCTTTCTTT. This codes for CASSPPGEEAFF.

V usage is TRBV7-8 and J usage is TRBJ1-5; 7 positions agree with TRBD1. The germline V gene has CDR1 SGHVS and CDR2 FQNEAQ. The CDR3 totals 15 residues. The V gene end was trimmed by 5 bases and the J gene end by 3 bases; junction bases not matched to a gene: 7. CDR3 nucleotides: TGTGCCAGCAGCCCGGTTACAGGGGACAATCAGCCCCAGCATTTT. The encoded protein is CASSPVTGDNQPQHF.

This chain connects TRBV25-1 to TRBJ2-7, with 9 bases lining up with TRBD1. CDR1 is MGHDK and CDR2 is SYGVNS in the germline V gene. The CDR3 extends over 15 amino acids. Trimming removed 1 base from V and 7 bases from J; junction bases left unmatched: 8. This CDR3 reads CASSELRTGAREQYF. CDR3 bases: TGTGCCAGCAGTGAATTGCGGACAGGGGCGCGGGAGCAGTACTTC.

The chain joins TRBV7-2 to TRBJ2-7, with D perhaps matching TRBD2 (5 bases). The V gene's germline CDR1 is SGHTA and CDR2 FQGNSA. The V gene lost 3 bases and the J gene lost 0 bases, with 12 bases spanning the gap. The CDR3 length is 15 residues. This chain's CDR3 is CASSFGMLSSYEQYF. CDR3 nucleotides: TGTGCCAGCAGCTTCGGGATGCTTAGCTCCTACGAGCAGTACTTC.

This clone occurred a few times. CDR3 sequence reads: CASRDSGRPGTQYF. Written as DNA, the CDR3 is TGCGCCAGCCGCGACAGCGGGAGGCCAGGGACCCAGTACTTC. The chain uses TRBV5-1 and TRBJ2-5; the match to TRBD2 covers 9 bases. With 7 bases clipped from V and 7 bases from J, the junction kept 11 bases outside the gene matches. The CDR3 covers 14 residues. CDR1 and CDR2 (germline): SGHRS, YFSETQ.